This T cell receptor (beta chain) was documented in a study of cytomegalovirus exposure and HLA in healthy donors. PCR involved 60 Vbeta and 13 Jbeta primers. The table came from immunoSEQ multiplex PCR; TCRdb's copy has only in-frame clones and leaves some out. The sample lists around 150,000 clones; over 75% were seen once. Germline-derived CDR1 and CDR2 are LNHDA and SQIVND (reference sequence). There are 13 residues in the CDR3. Trimming took off 4 bases at V and 4 bases at J, with 10 bases between the two ends. The chain is built from TRBV19 and TRBJ1-2, with D perhaps matching TRBD1 (5 bases). The receptor comes from a human donor in good health. Sequencing was done on a sample of PBMCs. The CDR3 DNA is TGTGCCAGTAGTACCCCCGGGGGCTATGGCTACACCTTC. This sequence encodes CASSTPGGYGYTF.